Reported below is one T cell receptor (beta chain). This record belongs to a study of technical replicates of blood from four donors. The assay was immunoSEQ multiplex PCR, and TCRdb's table has in-frame clones only and misses some. Here the sample spans approximately 75,000 clones, about nine tenths being singletons. With 0 bases removed from V and 1 base from J, the gap between germline ends came to 7 bases. The CDR3 length is 15 residues. Germline V CDR1 and CDR2: SGDLS, YYNGEE. This receptor was obtained from a human donor in good health. This chain connects TRBV9 to TRBJ2-2, with a weak D call TRBD2 (5 bases). Sequenced material: T cells isolated from PBMCs. The CDR3 loop is CASSVDSGNTGELFF. The CDR3 DNA sequence: TGTGCCAGCAGCGTAGACAGCGGGAACACCGGGGAGCTGTTTTTT. The full variable domain, its missing parts supplied by reference TRBV9 and TRBJ2-2, is DSGVTQTPKHLITATGQRVTLRCSPRSGDLSVYWYQQSLDQGLQFLIQYYNGEERAKGNILERFSAQQFPDLHSELNLSSLELGDSALYFCASSVDSGNTGELFFGEGSRLTVL.